Each of the 25 T cell receptor beta chains below was sequenced from the same sample in a study of blood T cell repertoires in COVID-19. The table came from immunoSEQ multiplex PCR; TCRdb's copy has only in-frame clones and leaves some out. The sample contains 250,000 to 300,000 clones, about 86% of which appear only once. Sequenced input: PBMCs or T cells enriched from blood (not recorded which). These receptors came from a man aged 45-65 years who had recovered from COVID-19.

The CDR3 sequence is CAITPGGQGIVGELFF. The CDR3 region has the DNA TGTGCCATCACCCCCGGGGGACAGGGGATTGTGGGGGAGCTGTTTTTT. The chain couples TRBV10-3 to TRBJ2-2; TRBD1 matches 10 bases. V shed 7 bases, J shed 8 bases, and the junction held 13 bases outside the gene matches. CDR1 and CDR2 from the germline V gene are ENHRY and SYGVKD. The CDR3 covers 16 residues.

The chain couples TRBV10-3 to TRBJ2-7; D uncertain. The CDR3 totals 12 residues. V was pared by 3 bases and J by 4 bases, with 7 bases between. From germline, CDR1 is ENHRY and CDR2 SYGVKD. Here the CDR3 reads CAISELQYEQYF. In DNA, the CDR3 is TGTGCCATCAGTGAACTGCAATACGAGCAGTACTTC.

About this clone itself: The same CDR3 arises from other DNA sequences in this sample as well. The chain couples TRBV6-5 to TRBJ1-2, with D possibly TRBD1 on 6 matching bases. Trimming removed 6 bases from V and 5 bases from J, with 10 bases in between. This CDR3 is built from 12 residues. Germline V gene lookup returns CDR1 MNHEY and CDR2 SVGAGI. CDR3 sequence (DNA): TGTGCCAGCAGCTCACAGGGTTATGGCTACACCTTC. Translating gives CASSSQGYGYTF.

The chain carries TRBV18 and TRBJ1-3; no firm D call. V shed 3 bases and J shed 5 bases, with 11 bases lying between them. The CDR3 loop spans 14 amino acids. From germline, CDR1 is KGHSH and CDR2 LQKENI. The CDR3 is CASSPTGARNTIYF. CDR3 bases: TGTGCCAGCTCACCTACTGGAGCTCGAAACACCATATATTTT.

The V and J genes are TRBV19 and TRBJ2-1; 8 bases fit TRBD2. The CDR3 covers 18 residues. Trimming took 9 bases from V and 0 from J; bases not matched to a gene: 16. Germline assignment: CDR1 LNHDA and CDR2 SQIVND (reference sequence). CDR3 sequence reads: CASRGGTRALSSYNEQFF. In DNA form, the CDR3 reads TGTGCCAGCAGAGGTGGGACTAGGGCCCTAAGCTCCTACAATGAGCAGTTCTTC.

Regarding this clone: Other DNA sequences in this sample translate to the same CDR3. This chain uses TRBV18 with TRBJ2-7, with D possibly being TRBD2 (6 bases). V lost 3 bases and J 0 bases, leaving 9 bases between the germline ends. Germline V gives CDR1 KGHSH, CDR2 LQKENI. CDR3 length: 14 residues. The CDR3 spells CASSPSGGSYEQYF. The CDR3 DNA follows: TGTGCCAGCTCACCTTCCGGGGGCTCCTACGAGCAGTACTTC.

V and J are TRBV5-6 and TRBJ2-2; 9 positions agree with TRBD2. The germline CDR1 and CDR2 sequences are SGHDT and YYEEEE. V trimming: 4 bases; J trimming: 3 bases; junction bases outside the gene matches: 10. This CDR3 contains 17 residues. The CDR3 DNA reads TGTGCCAGCAGCCGCCTAGCGGGGTGGCTTCACACCGGGGAGCTGTTTTTT. This encodes CASSRLAGWLHTGELFF.

The chain joins TRBV2 to TRBJ2-3; the D gene is possibly TRBD1 (6 bases). The CDR3 runs 15 residues. Germline-derived CDR1 and CDR2 are SNHLY and FYNNEI. With 7 bases removed from V and 6 bases from J, the gap between germline ends came to 20 bases. The CDR3 DNA follows: TGTGCCAGCAAAATTCTGGACAGACTTCGGGATACGCAGTATTTT. Its translation is CASKILDRLRDTQYF.

J is TRBJ1-1 and V is TRBV7-9; tentative D call: TRBD1 (5 bases). The V and J ends lost 1 base and 10 bases respectively, with 16 bases between them. The length of the CDR3 is 14 residues. Germline V gene sequence: CDR1 SEHNR, CDR2 FQNEAQ (reference sequence). CDR3 protein: CASSLGYGARAAFF. In DNA, the CDR3 is TGTGCCAGCAGCTTAGGTTATGGGGCTCGGGCAGCTTTCTTT.

The chain recombines TRBV6-4 with TRBJ2-7; 8 bases line up with TRBD2. The CDR3 sequence is 14 residues long. The germline V gene has CDR1 MRHNA and CDR2 SNTAGT. Unmatched junction bases numbered 9, after V lost 5 bases and J lost 6 bases. In DNA, the CDR3 is TGTGCCAGCAGTCCTAGCACTAGCGGAGGCGAGCAGTACTTC. Encoded protein: CASSPSTSGGEQYF.

V gene TRBV3-1 (or the pseudogene TRBV3-2) combines with J gene TRBJ2-1; the D is unclear. Trimming pared 0 bases from V and 7 bases from J, leaving 13 bases between. CDR1 and CDR2 (germline): LGHDT, YNNKEL (reference sequence). The CDR3 covers 15 residues. The CDR3 sequence is CASSQDLQARNEQFF. The CDR3 coding sequence is TGTGCCAGCAGCCAAGATCTTCAGGCGCGTAATGAGCAGTTCTTC.

The chain combines TRBV27 with TRBJ2-7; TRBD2 aligns across 9 bases. Per germline, CDR1 MNHEY and CDR2 SMNVEV (reference sequence). J lost 7 bases, V lost 4 bases, and 5 bases had no gene match. The CDR3 totals 13 residues. CDR3 amino acids: CASSSGLAAEQYF. CDR3 in DNA: TGTGCCAGCAGTTCGGGACTAGCAGCTGAGCAGTACTTC.

The chain recombines TRBV27 with TRBJ2-5, with 8 positions matching TRBD2. V was pared by 4 bases and J by 3 bases, with 10 bases of the junction left unmatched. CDR1 MNHEY and CDR2 SMNVEV come from the germline V gene (reference sequence). CDR3 length: 16 residues. CDR3: CASSSWRGAPEETQYF. CDR3 sequence (DNA): TGTGCCAGCAGTTCCTGGCGGGGGGCGCCGGAAGAGACCCAGTACTTC.

V and J are TRBV15 and TRBJ2-3; 8 nucleotides align to TRBD2. V lost 5 bases to trimming and J lost 3 bases; unmatched junction nucleotides: 7. CDR1 LNHNV and CDR2 YYDKDF come from the germline V gene (reference sequence). This CDR3 spans 15 amino acids. CDR3 in amino acids: CATSPRGGLTDTQYF. The DNA of the CDR3 is TGTGCCACCAGCCCCCGGGGGGGCCTGACAGATACGCAGTATTTT. Full variable domain (missing parts from reference TRBV15 and TRBJ2-3): DAMVIQNPRYQVTQFGKPVTLSCSQTLNHNVMYWYQQKSSQAPKLLFHYYDKDFNNEADTPDNFQSRRPNTSFCFLDIRSPGLGDTAMYLCATSPRGGLTDTQYFGPGTRLTVL.

V and J are TRBV7-2 and TRBJ1-4; D call uncertain. Germline V gene lookup returns CDR1 SGHTA and CDR2 FQGNSA. V was pared by 3 bases and J by 8 bases, with 10 bases between. This CDR3 is 13 amino acids long. This chain's CDR3 is CASSFGLGEKLFF. In DNA form, the CDR3 reads TGTGCCAGCAGCTTTGGACTTGGGGAAAAACTGTTTTTT.

This clone was counted once. This rearrangement joins TRBV14 to TRBJ2-7; 8 bases align to TRBD1. The germline V gene encodes CDR1 SGHDN and CDR2 FVKESK. The CDR3 length is 14 residues. V dropped 1 base and J dropped 5; count of bases not matched to a gene: 4. The CDR3 reads CASSQASGGHEQYF. CDR3 bases: TGTGCCAGCAGCCAAGCCTCAGGGGGCCACGAGCAGTACTTC.

The J gene is TRBJ1-2, the V gene TRBV11-1, with D hard to call. Trimming stripped 5 bases from V and 3 bases from J, with 10 bases between. The germline CDR1 and CDR2 sequences are SGHAT and FQDESV (reference sequence). This CDR3 is 13 amino acids long. The chain's CDR3 is CASSPSSDYGYTF. For the CDR3, the DNA is TGTGCCAGCAGCCCGAGCTCGGACTATGGCTACACCTTC.

The genes are TRBV5-1 and TRBJ2-2, with 12 bases identical to TRBD2. With V trimmed by 1 base and J by 0 bases, 4 bases remained unmatched. The CDR3 totals 18 residues. CDR1 is SGHRS and CDR2 is YFSETQ in the germline V gene. The CDR3 region has the DNA TGCGCCAGCAGCTTGAGGGCTAGCGGGGGGGCGAACACCGGGGAGCTGTTTTTT. Amino acid sequence: CASSLRASGGANTGELFF.

The genes are TRBV21-1 and TRBJ2-7; the table's D gene call, TRBD2, was not cross checked with the DNA. TRBV21-1 is listed as a pseudogene. The CDR3 totals 16 residues. In DNA form, the CDR3 reads TGTGCCAGCAGCAAAGGGACTAGCGGGAGACTGGGCGAGCAGTACTTC. Amino acid sequence: CASSKGTSGRLGEQYF.

About this clone: One end of the junction fails to match germline, which may point to a read error. The chain recombines TRBV19 with TRBJ1-3, with D perhaps TRBD1 (6 bases). The CDR3 totals 14 residues. The germline gives CDR1 LNHDA, CDR2 SQIVND (reference sequence). The CDR3 coding sequence is TGTGCCAGTAACACACGGGGGGCTGGCAACACCATATATTTT. It is translated as CASNTRGAGNTIYF. Full variable domain (outside the CDR3, taken from reference TRBV19 and TRBJ1-3): DGGITQSPKYLFRKEGQNVTLSCEQNLNHDAMYWYRQDPGQGLRLIYYSQIVNDFQKGDIAEGYSVSREKKESFPLTVTSAQKNPTAFYLCASNTRGAGNTIYFGEGSWLTVV.

This clone appeared many times. This sequence joins TRBV4-2 and TRBJ1-2; TRBD1 matches at 9 bases. The CDR3 runs 17 residues. Germline CDR1 is LGHNA and CDR2 is YNFKEQ. The J segment lost 5 bases and the V segment lost 0 bases, leaving 10 bases of the junction unmatched. CDR3 sequence: CASSQDFTGGSVYGYTF. The DNA of the CDR3 is TGTGCCAGCAGCCAAGATTTCACAGGGGGCTCAGTTTATGGCTACACCTTC.

CDR3 amino acids: CASSTTTGPETQYF. The CDR3 DNA follows: TGTGCCAGCAGCACGACGACAGGGCCCGAGACCCAGTACTTC. The rearrangement joins TRBV5-6 to TRBJ2-5; 7 bases fit TRBD1. Unmatched junction bases numbered 8, after V lost 4 bases and J lost 5 bases. CDR3 length: 14 residues. The germline V gene has CDR1 SGHDT and CDR2 YYEEEE.

The V call is TRBV27, the J call TRBJ2-5; unclear D gene. In germline, CDR1 is MNHEY, CDR2 SMNVEV (reference sequence). This CDR3 comprises 13 residues. The V end lost 2 bases, the J end lost 4 bases, and 8 bases lay between the germline ends. The CDR3 DNA reads as TGTGCCAGCAGTTTAGCTAGGTCAGAGACCCAGTACTTC. Translated: CASSLARSETQYF.

CDR3 amino acids: CASSSQGGGRGYTF. CDR3 coding DNA: TGCGCCAGCAGCTCACAGGGGGGAGGGCGAGGCTACACCTTC. This chain joins TRBV5-1 and TRBJ1-2; TRBD1 matches at 8 bases. In germline, CDR1 is SGHRS, CDR2 YFSETQ. V lost 3 bases and J lost 8; bases outside the gene matches: 9. This CDR3 contains 14 residues.

This sequence joins TRBV27 and TRBJ1-2; a possible D gene is TRBD1 (6 bases). V was clipped by 6 bases and J by 8 bases, with 16 bases between them. Germline-derived CDR1 and CDR2 are MNHEY and SMNVEV (reference sequence). The CDR3 contains 13 residues. CDR3 in DNA: TGTGCCAGCAGGAGACAGGCCTCTGGGGGCTACACCTTC. It yields the protein CASRRQASGGYTF.